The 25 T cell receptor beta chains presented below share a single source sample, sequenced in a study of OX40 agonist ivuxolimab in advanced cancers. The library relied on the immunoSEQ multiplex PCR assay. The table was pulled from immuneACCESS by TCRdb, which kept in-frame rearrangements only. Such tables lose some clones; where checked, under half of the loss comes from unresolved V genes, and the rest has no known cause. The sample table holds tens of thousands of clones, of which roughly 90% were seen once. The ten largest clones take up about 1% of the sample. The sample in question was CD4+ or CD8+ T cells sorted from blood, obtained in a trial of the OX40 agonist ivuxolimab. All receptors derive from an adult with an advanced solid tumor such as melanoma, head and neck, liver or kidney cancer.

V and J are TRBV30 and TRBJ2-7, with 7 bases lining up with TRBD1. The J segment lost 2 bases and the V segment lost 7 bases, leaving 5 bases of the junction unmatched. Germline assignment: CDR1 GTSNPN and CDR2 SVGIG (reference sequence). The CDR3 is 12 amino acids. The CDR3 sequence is CASSDRPYEQYF. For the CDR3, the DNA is TGTGCCTCCTCGGACAGGCCCTACGAGCAGTACTTC.

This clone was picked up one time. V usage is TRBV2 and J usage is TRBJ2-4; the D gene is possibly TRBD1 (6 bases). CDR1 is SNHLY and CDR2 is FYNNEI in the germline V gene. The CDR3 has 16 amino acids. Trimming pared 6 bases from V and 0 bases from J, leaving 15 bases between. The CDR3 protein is CASRGQGPLAKNIQYF. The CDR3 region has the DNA TGTGCCAGCAGGGGACAAGGGCCCCTAGCCAAAAACATTCAGTACTTC.

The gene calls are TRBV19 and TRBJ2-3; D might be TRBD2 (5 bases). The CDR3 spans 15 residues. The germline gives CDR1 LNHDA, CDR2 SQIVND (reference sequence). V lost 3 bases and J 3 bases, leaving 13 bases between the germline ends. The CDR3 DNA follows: TGTGCCAGTAGTATCTCCCCGGGATTAACAGATACGCAGTATTTT. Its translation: CASSISPGLTDTQYF.

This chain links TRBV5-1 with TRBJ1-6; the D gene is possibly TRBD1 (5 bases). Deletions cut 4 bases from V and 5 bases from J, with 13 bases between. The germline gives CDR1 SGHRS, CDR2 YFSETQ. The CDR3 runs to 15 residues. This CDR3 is CASSGEGANNSPLHF. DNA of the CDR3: TGCGCCAGCAGCGGCGAAGGGGCCAATAATTCACCCCTCCACTTT.

CDR3 DNA: TGCGCCAGCAGCTCAACAGGGGCCGAAAATGAAAAACTGTTTTTT. This encodes CASSSTGAENEKLFF. This chain connects TRBV5-1 to TRBJ1-4; 7 nucleotides agree with TRBD1. With V trimmed by 3 bases and J by 5 bases, 7 bases remained unmatched. This CDR3 is built from 15 residues. The V gene's germline CDR1 is SGHRS and CDR2 YFSETQ. Full variable domain (remainder filled in from reference TRBV5-1 and TRBJ1-4): KAGVTQTPRYLIKTRGQQVTLSCSPISGHRSVSWYQQTPGQGLQFLFEYFSETQRNKGNFPGRFSGRQFSNSRSEMNVSTLELGDSALYLCASSSTGAENEKLFFGSGTQLSVL.

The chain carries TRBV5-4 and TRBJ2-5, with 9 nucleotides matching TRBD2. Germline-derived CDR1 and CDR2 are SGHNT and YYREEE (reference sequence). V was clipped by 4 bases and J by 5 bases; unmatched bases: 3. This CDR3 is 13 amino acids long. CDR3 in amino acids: CASSAGGLETQYF. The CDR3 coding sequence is TGTGCCAGCAGCGCGGGGGGGCTGGAGACCCAGTACTTC. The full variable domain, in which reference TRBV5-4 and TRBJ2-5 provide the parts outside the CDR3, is ETGVTQSPTHLIKTRGQQVTLRCSSQSGHNTVSWYQQALGQGPQFIFQYYREEENGRGNFPPRFSGLQFPNYSSELNVNALELDDSALYLCASSAGGLETQYFGPGTRLLVL.

The CDR3 reads CASSLAATGELFF. CDR3 coding DNA: TGTGCCAGCAGTTTAGCAGCCACCGGGGAGCTGTTTTTT. The V gene is TRBV2, the J gene TRBJ2-2; D is unclear. The CDR3 totals 13 residues. V shed 5 bases and J shed 4 bases, with 8 bases lying between them. In germline, CDR1 is SNHLY, CDR2 FYNNEI.

CDR3 sequence reads: CASSLDGGQGYTF. In DNA form, the CDR3 reads TGCGCCAGCAGCTTGGATGGGGGCCAGGGCTACACCTTC. The chain couples TRBV5-1 to TRBJ1-2; D perhaps matches TRBD1 (6 bases). This CDR3 is 13 amino acids long. CDR1 is SGHRS, CDR2 YFSETQ, per germline. V was clipped by 0 bases and J by 8 bases, with 11 bases between them.

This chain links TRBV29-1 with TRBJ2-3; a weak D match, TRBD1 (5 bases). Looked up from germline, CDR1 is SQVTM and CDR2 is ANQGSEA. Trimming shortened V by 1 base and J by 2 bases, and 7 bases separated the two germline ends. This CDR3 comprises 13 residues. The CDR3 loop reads CSVEGQYTDTQYF. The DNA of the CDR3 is TGCAGCGTTGAAGGACAGTACACAGATACGCAGTATTTT.

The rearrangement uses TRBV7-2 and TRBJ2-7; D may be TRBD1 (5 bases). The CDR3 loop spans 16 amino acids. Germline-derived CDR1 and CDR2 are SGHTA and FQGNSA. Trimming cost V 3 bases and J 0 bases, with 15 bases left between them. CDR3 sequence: CASSLTRVSGSYEQYF. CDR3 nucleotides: TGTGCCAGCAGCTTGACCAGGGTTTCTGGCTCCTACGAGCAGTACTTC.

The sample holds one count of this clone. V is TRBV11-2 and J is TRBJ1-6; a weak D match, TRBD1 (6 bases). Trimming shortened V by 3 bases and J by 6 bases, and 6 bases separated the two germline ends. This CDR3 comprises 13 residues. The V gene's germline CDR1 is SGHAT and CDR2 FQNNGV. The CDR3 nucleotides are TGTGCCAGCAGCTTGGACAGTAATTCACCCCTCCACTTT. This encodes CASSLDSNSPLHF.

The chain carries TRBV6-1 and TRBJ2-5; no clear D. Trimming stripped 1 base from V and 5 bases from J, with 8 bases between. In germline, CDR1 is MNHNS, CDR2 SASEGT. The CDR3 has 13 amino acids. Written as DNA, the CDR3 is TGTGCCAGCAGTGAAGGGGGAAGGGAGACCCAGTACTTC. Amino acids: CASSEGGRETQYF.

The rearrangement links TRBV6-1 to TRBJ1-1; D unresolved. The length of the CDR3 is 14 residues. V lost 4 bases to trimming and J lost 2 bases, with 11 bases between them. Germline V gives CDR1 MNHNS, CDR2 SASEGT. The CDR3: CASSAQSANTEAFF. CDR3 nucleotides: TGTGCCAGCAGTGCGCAGTCCGCCAACACTGAAGCTTTCTTT.

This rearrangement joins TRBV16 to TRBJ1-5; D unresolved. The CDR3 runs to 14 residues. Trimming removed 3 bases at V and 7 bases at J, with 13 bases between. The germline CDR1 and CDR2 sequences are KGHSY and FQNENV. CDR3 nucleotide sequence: TGTGCCAGCAGCCAGGAACCTGGTTGGCAGCCCCAGCATTTT. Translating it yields CASSQEPGWQPQHF.

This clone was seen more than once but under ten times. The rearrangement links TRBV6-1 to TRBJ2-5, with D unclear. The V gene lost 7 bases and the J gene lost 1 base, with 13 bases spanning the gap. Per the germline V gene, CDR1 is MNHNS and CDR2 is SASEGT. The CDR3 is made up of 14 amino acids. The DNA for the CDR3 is TGTGCCAGCACAAGACGGGCAGTCCAAGAGACCCAGTACTTC. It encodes CASTRRAVQETQYF.

Here the CDR3 reads CASSPGGTGTYEQYF. The CDR3 DNA follows: TGTGCCAGCAGCCCAGGGGGAACTGGAACCTACGAGCAGTACTTC. The rearrangement links TRBV5-4 to TRBJ2-7, with 7 nucleotides matching TRBD1. The CDR3 consists of 15 residues. The trim removed 4 bases at V and 2 bases at J, leaving 9 bases unmatched. Germline loops: CDR1 SGHNT, CDR2 YYREEE (reference sequence). The whole variable domain, remainder taken from reference TRBV5-4 and TRBJ2-7, is ETGVTQSPTHLIKTRGQQVTLRCSSQSGHNTVSWYQQALGQGPQFIFQYYREEENGRGNFPPRFSGLQFPNYSSELNVNALELDDSALYLCASSPGGTGTYEQYFGPGTRLTVT.

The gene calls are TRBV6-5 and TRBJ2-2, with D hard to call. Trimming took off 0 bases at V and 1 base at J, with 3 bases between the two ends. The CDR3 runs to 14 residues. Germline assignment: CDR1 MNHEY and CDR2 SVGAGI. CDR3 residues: CASSYSGNTGELFF. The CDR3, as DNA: TGTGCCAGCAGTTACTCGGGGAACACCGGGGAGCTGTTTTTT.

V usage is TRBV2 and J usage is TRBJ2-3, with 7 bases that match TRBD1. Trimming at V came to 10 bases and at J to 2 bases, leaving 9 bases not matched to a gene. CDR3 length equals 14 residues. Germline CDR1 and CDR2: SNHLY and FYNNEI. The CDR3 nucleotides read TGTGCCACCCGACAGGGCTCTCCCACAGATACGCAGTATTTT. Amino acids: CATRQGSPTDTQYF. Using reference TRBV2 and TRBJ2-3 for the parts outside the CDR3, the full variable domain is EPEVTQTPSHQVTQMGQEVILRCVPISNHLYFYWYRQILGQKVEFLVSFYNNEISEKSEIFDDQFSVERPDGSNFTLKIRSTKLEDSAMYFCATRQGSPTDTQYFGPGTRLTVL.

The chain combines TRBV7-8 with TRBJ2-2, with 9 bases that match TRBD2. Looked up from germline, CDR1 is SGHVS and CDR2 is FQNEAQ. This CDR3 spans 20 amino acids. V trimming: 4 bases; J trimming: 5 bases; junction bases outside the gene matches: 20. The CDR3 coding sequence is TGTGCCAGCAGCTCTATGACCGTGACCGGGACTAGCAGAGGAACCGGGGAGCTGTTTTTT. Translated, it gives CASSSMTVTGTSRGTGELFF.

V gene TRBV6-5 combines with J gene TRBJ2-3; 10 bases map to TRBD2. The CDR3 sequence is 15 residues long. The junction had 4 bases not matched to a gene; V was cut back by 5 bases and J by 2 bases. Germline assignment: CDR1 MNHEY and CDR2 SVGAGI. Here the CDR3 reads CASSTSGTTTDTQYF. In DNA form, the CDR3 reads TGTGCCAGCAGTACTAGCGGGACGACCACAGATACGCAGTATTTT.

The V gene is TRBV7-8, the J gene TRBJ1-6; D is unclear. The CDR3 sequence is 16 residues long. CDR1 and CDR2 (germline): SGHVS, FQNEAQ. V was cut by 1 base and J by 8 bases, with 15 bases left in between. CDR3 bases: TGTGCCAGCAGCTTAGAGTCGTCCGCCGGACATTCACCCCTCCACTTT. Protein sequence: CASSLESSAGHSPLHF.

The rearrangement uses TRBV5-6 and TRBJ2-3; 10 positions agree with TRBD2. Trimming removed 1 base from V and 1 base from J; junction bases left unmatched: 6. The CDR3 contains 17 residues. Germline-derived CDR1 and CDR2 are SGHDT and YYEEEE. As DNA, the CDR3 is TGTGCCAGCAGCTTGTCACTAGCGGGGCTACGCACAGATACGCAGTATTTT. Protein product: CASSLSLAGLRTDTQYF.

The CDR3 protein is CAGKGFDEQYF. CDR3 nucleotides: TGTGCCGGAAAGGGATTCGACGAGCAGTACTTC. V usage is TRBV2 and J usage is TRBJ2-7; D uncertain. This CDR3 is built from 11 residues. Per germline, CDR1 SNHLY and CDR2 FYNNEI. V was trimmed by 11 bases and J by 5 bases, leaving 13 bases between them.

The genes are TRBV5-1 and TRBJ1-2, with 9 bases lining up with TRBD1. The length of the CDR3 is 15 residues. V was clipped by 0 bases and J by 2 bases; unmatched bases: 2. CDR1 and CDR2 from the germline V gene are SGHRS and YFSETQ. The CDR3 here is CASSLGDRDNYGYTF. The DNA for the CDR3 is TGCGCCAGCAGCTTGGGGGACAGGGACAACTATGGCTACACCTTC.

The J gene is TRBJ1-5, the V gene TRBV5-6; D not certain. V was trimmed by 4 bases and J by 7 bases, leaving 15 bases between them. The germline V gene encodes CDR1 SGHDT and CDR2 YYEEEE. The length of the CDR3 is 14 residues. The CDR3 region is CASSLRPGRQPQHF. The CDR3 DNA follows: TGTGCCAGCAGCCTGCGCCCTGGTCGGCAGCCCCAGCATTTT. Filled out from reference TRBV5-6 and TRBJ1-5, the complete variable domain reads DAGVTQSPTHLIKTRGQQVTLRCSPKSGHDTVSWYQQALGQGPQFIFQYYEEEERQRGNFPDRFSGHQFPNYSSELNVNALLLGDSALYLCASSLRPGRQPQHFGDGTRLSIL.